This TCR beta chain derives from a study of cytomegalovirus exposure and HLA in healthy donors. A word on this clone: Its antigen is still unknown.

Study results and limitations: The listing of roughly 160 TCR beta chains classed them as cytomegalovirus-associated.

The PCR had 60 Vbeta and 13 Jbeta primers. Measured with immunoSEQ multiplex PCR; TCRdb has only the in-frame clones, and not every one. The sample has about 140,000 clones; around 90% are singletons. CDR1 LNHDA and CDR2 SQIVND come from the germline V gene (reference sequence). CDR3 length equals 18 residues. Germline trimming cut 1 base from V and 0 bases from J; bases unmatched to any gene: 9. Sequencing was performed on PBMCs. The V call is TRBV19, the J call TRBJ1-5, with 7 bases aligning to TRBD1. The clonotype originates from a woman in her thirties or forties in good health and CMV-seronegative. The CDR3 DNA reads TGTGCCAGTAGTATAGGGGGGGACAGTGATTATAGCAATCAGCCCCAGCATTTT. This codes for CASSIGGDSDYSNQPQHF.